Shown below are 18 T cell receptor beta chains from a single sample sequenced in a study of blood T cell repertoires in COVID-19. Clones were sequenced by immunoSEQ multiplex PCR, and TCRdb holds only the in-frame ones, with some missing. This table has 250,000 to 350,000 clones, approximately 90% appearing once. Sequencing input: PBMCs or T cells enriched from blood (not recorded which). The receptors were sampled from a woman younger than 35 who had recovered from COVID-19.

The genes are TRBV2 and TRBJ2-2; D ambiguous. The CDR3 is 13 amino acids. V lost 5 bases and J lost 4, with 8 bases in between. Germline V gene data show CDR1 as SNHLY and CDR2 as FYNNEI. The DNA for the CDR3 is TGTGCCAGCAGTATGATCAGCACCGGGGAGCTGTTTTTT. Translation: CASSMISTGELFF.

The chain couples TRBV6-4 to TRBJ2-2, with TRBD2 identical over 10 bases. The germline V gene encodes CDR1 MRHNA and CDR2 SNTAGT. There are 16 residues in the CDR3. V was pared by 5 bases and J by 2 bases, with 5 bases of the junction left unmatched. In DNA, the CDR3 is TGTGCCAGCAGTCTACTAGCGGGACATAACACCGGGGAGCTGTTTTTT. Translating it yields CASSLLAGHNTGELFF.

The V gene is TRBV19, the J gene TRBJ1-2; TRBD1 matches 9 bases. The CDR3 runs to 13 residues. The germline gives CDR1 LNHDA, CDR2 SQIVND (reference sequence). Trimming cost V 5 bases and J 4 bases; bases outside gene matches: 2. CDR3 in amino acids: CASSAGQGYGYTF. CDR3 DNA: TGTGCCAGTAGTGCGGGACAGGGCTATGGCTACACCTTC.

The V call is TRBV4-1, the J call TRBJ1-4; 11 bases agree with TRBD1. The CDR3 loop spans 16 amino acids. The V gene's germline CDR1 is MGHRA and CDR2 YSYEKL. Unmatched junction bases numbered 0, after V lost 3 bases and J lost 0 bases. CDR3 residues: CASSQGQGATNEKLFF. The CDR3 DNA sequence: TGCGCCAGCAGCCAGGGACAGGGGGCAACTAATGAAAAACTGTTTTTT.

V usage is TRBV5-1 and J usage is TRBJ2-3; possible D gene TRBD2, 6 bases. V dropped 5 bases and J dropped 5 bases, with 21 bases sitting between them. Germline CDR1 is SGHRS and CDR2 is YFSETQ. The CDR3 has 16 residues. CDR3 amino acids: CASRPWGVKVKDTQYF. The CDR3 DNA sequence: TGCGCCAGCAGACCCTGGGGGGTGAAGGTGAAAGATACGCAGTATTTT.

The genes are TRBV5-1 and TRBJ2-3; possible D gene TRBD2, 5 bases. Per germline, CDR1 SGHRS and CDR2 YFSETQ. The CDR3 is made up of 15 amino acids. Trimming removed 2 bases at V and 1 base at J, with 11 bases between. Here the CDR3 DNA reads TGCGCCAGCAGCTTCCCAATGCGGGGCACAGATACGCAGTATTTT. It specifies CASSFPMRGTDTQYF.

This chain uses TRBV27 with TRBJ2-5; the D gene is possibly TRBD1 (5 bases). With 6 bases removed from V and 1 base from J, the gap between germline ends came to 15 bases. CDR3 size: 15 residues. Germline assignment: CDR1 MNHEY and CDR2 SMNVEV (reference sequence). CDR3 sequence (DNA): TGTGCCAGCAGCAGGGCCTTCGTACCCCAAGAGACCCAGTACTTC. This gives the protein CASSRAFVPQETQYF.

The chain couples TRBV5-6 to TRBJ2-3, with 9 bases that match TRBD1. The junction had 5 bases not matched to a gene; V was cut back by 3 bases and J by 0 bases. Germline CDR1 SGHDT, CDR2 YYEEEE. This CDR3 is built from 16 residues. The CDR3 loop is CASSSATGGSTDTQYF. CDR3 in DNA: TGTGCCAGCAGCTCGGCGACAGGGGGTAGCACAGATACGCAGTATTTT.

The chain combines TRBV6-2 or TRBV6-3 with TRBJ2-7; D not certain. The CDR3 consists of 15 residues. V gave up 6 bases and J gave up 5 bases, with 20 bases separating them. Germline CDR1 MNHEY, CDR2 SVGEGT. As DNA, the CDR3 is TGTGCCAGCAGCGACCTGACTCCTTCCCCCCACGAGCAGTACTTC. Its translation: CASSDLTPSPHEQYF.

The chain couples TRBV10-3 to TRBJ1-6; D remains unclear. CDR3 size: 13 residues. Germline loops: CDR1 ENHRY, CDR2 SYGVKD. V was cut by 3 bases and J by 7 bases, with 7 bases left in between. In DNA form, the CDR3 reads TGTGCCATCAGTGATAGGGAGAATTCACCCCTCCACTTT. It is translated as CAISDRENSPLHF.

This clone was counted once. The chain carries TRBV20-1 and TRBJ1-2, with a possible D match to TRBD1 (5 bases). Germline CDR1 reads DFQATT; CDR2 reads SNEGSKA (reference sequence). V shed 1 base and J shed 14 bases, with 14 bases lying between them. This CDR3 is 11 amino acids long. The CDR3 protein is CSARVQGIDTF. Written as DNA, the CDR3 is TGCAGTGCTAGAGTTCAGGGTATTGATACCTTC.

The table lists this clone with a few counts. The chain recombines TRBV7-8 with TRBJ1-5; 8 bases line up with TRBD1. J was trimmed by 6 bases and V by 5 bases; bases with no gene match: 9. The CDR3 runs 15 residues. CDR1 SGHVS and CDR2 FQNEAQ come from the germline V gene. The CDR3 nucleotides are TGTGCCAGCAGCCGACGGGACAGGCAAGGTCAGCCCCAGCATTTT. It specifies CASSRRDRQGQPQHF.

This rearrangement joins TRBV5-6 to TRBJ1-1; no definite D call. V was shortened by 4 bases and J by 7 bases, with 20 bases between the two germline ends. The CDR3 covers 15 residues. The germline CDR1 and CDR2 sequences are SGHDT and YYEEEE. CDR3 nucleotide sequence: TGTGCCAGCAGCCCCGGGAGTGACGGAATCCTTGAAGCTTTCTTT. This gives the protein CASSPGSDGILEAFF. Full variable domain (outside the CDR3, taken from reference TRBV5-6 and TRBJ1-1): DAGVTQSPTHLIKTRGQQVTLRCSPKSGHDTVSWYQQALGQGPQFIFQYYEEEERQRGNFPDRFSGHQFPNYSSELNVNALLLGDSALYLCASSPGSDGILEAFFGQGTRLTVV.

CDR3 loop: CASSRPNSGMVTDTQYF. CDR3 bases: TGTGCCAGCAGCCGACCAAATAGCGGGATGGTGACAGATACGCAGTATTTT. This chain joins TRBV11-2 and TRBJ2-3, with 8 bases matching TRBD2. The CDR3 contains 17 residues. Germline V gene lookup returns CDR1 SGHAT and CDR2 FQNNGV. The J segment lost 3 bases and the V segment lost 5 bases, leaving 13 bases of the junction unmatched. Together with reference TRBV11-2 and TRBJ2-3, the CDR3 gives the full variable domain: EAGVAQSPRYKIIEKRQSVAFWCNPISGHATLYWYQQILGQGPKLLIQFQNNGVVDDSQLPKDRFSAERLKGVDSTLKIQPAKLEDSAVYLCASSRPNSGMVTDTQYFGPGTRLTVL.

CDR3 DNA: TGCAGCGTTGATCAGGGGACGGACAACTATGGCTACACCTTC. It is translated as CSVDQGTDNYGYTF. The chain couples TRBV29-1 to TRBJ1-2; tentatively, D is TRBD1 (6 bases). Trimming cost V 3 bases and J 2 bases, with 13 bases left between them. CDR1 SQVTM and CDR2 ANQGSEA come from the germline V gene. The CDR3 consists of 14 residues.

The chain uses TRBV15 and TRBJ2-1, with a possible D match to TRBD1 (6 bases). In germline, CDR1 is LNHNV, CDR2 YYDKDF (reference sequence). V was pared by 4 bases and J by 5 bases, with 21 bases between. The CDR3 spans 17 residues. The CDR3 here is CATSTNTGTNYNNEQFF. The CDR3 bases are TGTGCCACCAGCACCAACACCGGGACAAACTATAACAATGAGCAGTTCTTC.

The DNA for the CDR3 is TGTGCCATCAGTGTGGACAGCATGAACACTGAAGCTTTCTTT. It is translated as CAISVDSMNTEAFF. The chain employs TRBV10-3 and TRBJ1-1; D might be TRBD1 (6 bases). V shed 4 bases and J shed 0 bases, with 9 bases lying between them. Per the germline V gene, CDR1 is ENHRY and CDR2 is SYGVKD. This CDR3 has 14 residues.

This chain uses TRBV11-2 with TRBJ1-5; no clear D. Per germline, CDR1 SGHAT and CDR2 FQNNGV. CDR3 length equals 15 residues. V dropped 5 bases and J dropped 7 bases, with 18 bases sitting between them. The CDR3 DNA reads TGTGCCAGCAGCCCAGACATGAATGACGGCCAGCCCCAGCATTTT. It codes for CASSPDMNDGQPQHF.